Sequencing of this T cell receptor (beta chain) was carried out in a study of blood T cell repertoires in COVID-19. Study in general: Donors in the United States, Italy and Spain gave samples during acute or convalescent COVID-19.

Germline CDR1 GTSNPN, CDR2 SVGIG (reference sequence). Between the trimmed V and J ends, which lost 2 bases and 0 bases, there was a span of 16 bases. This CDR3 has 16 residues. The repertoire was sequenced with immunoSEQ multiplex PCR; TCRdb's copy has only in-frame clones and lacks some. This repertoire shows 250,000 to 300,000 clones, approximately 86% found once; its top ten account for around 13%. The chain carries TRBV30 and TRBJ1-1; D gene unclear. Sequenced material: peripheral blood. The clonotype originates from a woman in her seventies with COVID-19, enrolled during active disease. The chain's CDR3 is CAWSKRRLNMNTEAFF. In DNA, the CDR3 is TGTGCCTGGAGTAAGAGGAGGCTTAACATGAACACTGAAGCTTTCTTT.